This T cell receptor beta chain derives from a study of blood T cell repertoires in COVID-19. Germline CDR1 SNHLY, CDR2 FYNNEI. The V and J ends lost 6 bases and 6 bases, in that order; junction bases with no gene match: 9. CDR3 length equals 15 residues. Generated by immunoSEQ multiplex PCR, the TCRdb table keeps only in-frame clones and is missing some. The sample shows about 500,000 clones, 80% to 90% of them seen only once. The sequence derives from a young man with COVID-19, enrolled during active disease. This chain links TRBV2 with TRBJ2-1, with 9 bases matching TRBD2. The source material was peripheral blood. This CDR3 reads CASRDPAGGFNEQFF. The CDR3 DNA is TGTGCCAGCAGGGACCCAGCGGGGGGCTTCAATGAGCAGTTCTTC. The full variable domain, with the rest looked up from reference TRBV2 and TRBJ2-1, is EPEVTQTPSHQVTQMGQEVILRCVPISNHLYFYWYRQILGQKVEFLVSFYNNEISEKSEIFDDQFSVERPDGSNFTLKIRSTKLEDSAMYFCASRDPAGGFNEQFFGPGTRLTVL.